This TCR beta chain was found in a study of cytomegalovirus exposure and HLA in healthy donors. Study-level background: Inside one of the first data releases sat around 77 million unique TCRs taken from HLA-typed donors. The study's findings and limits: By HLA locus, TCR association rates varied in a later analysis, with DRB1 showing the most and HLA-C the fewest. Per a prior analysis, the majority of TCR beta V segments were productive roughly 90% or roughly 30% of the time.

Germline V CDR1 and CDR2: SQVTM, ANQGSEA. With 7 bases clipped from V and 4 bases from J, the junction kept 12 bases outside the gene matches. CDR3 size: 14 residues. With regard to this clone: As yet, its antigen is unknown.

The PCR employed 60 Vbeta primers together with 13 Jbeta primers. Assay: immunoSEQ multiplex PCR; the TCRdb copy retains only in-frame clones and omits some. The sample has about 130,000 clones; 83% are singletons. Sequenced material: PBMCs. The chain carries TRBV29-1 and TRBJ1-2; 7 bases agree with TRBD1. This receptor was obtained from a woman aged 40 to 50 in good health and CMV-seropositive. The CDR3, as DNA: TGCAGCGCTGTTGAGGGGGCGATGGCCTATGGCTACACCTTC. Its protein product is CSAVEGAMAYGYTF.